Sequencing of this TCR beta chain was carried out in a study of blood T cell repertoires in COVID-19. The overall study: Specimens from acute and convalescent COVID-19 originated in the United States, Italy and Spain. The cDNA or gDNA used as material had been derived from T cells, B-cell-depleted T cells, or PBMCs.

The germline V gene encodes CDR1 SGHRS and CDR2 YFSETQ. V dropped 2 bases and J dropped 0 bases, with 8 bases sitting between them. The CDR3 runs to 15 residues. Original processing methods: Amplification of reference gene primers provided the estimated nucleated cell counts. Libraries were prepared by immunoSEQ multiplex PCR; TCRdb keeps only in-frame clonotypes and omits some of them. V and J calls and clone size are those listed in that table; D and trimming were worked out from the DNA. The profile shows under 250,000 clones, roughly nine tenths of them singletons. The TCR sequence derives from a man aged 35 to 55 with acute or convalescent COVID-19. V is TRBV5-1 and J is TRBJ2-2; D might be TRBD1 (5 bases). Sequenced input: peripheral blood. The CDR3 spells CASSFSRANTGELFF. The CDR3 nucleotides are TGCGCCAGCAGCTTCTCCAGGGCGAACACCGGGGAGCTGTTTTTT.